This T cell receptor beta chain originates from a study of T-cell memory formation after mild COVID-19. Looking at the study overall: Clusters of TCRs were largely donor specific. Study findings and constraints: From day 15 to 85, contracting clones were balanced between CD4 and CD8, whereas later expanders leaned toward CD4+. The study detected some responding clones in pre-infection memory, suggesting cross-reactive memory joined.

In its sample, this clonotype was seen a few times. What it recognizes is unknown. The CDR3 totals 14 residues. V lost 6 bases to trimming and J lost 8 bases, with 17 bases between them. Germline values: CDR1 LGHNA, CDR2 YNFKEQ. MiXCR, applied by TCRdb to the 5' RACE reads, yields one record per CDR3 protein. The sample shows approximately 60,000 distinct CDR3 sequences, 9.5% of them seen only once. The chain links TRBV4-2 to TRBJ2-1; D uncertain. The receptor was derived from a man younger than 30 who had mild COVID-19 (a few samples of this study predate the infection). Cell type and time point are not known. The sequencing sample was made of PBMCs or a T cell subset sorted from them (not recorded which). The CDR3 region is CASRPSSNSDEQFF. The DNA of the CDR3 is TGTGCCAGCAGGCCTTCCTCCAACAGCGATGAGCAGTTCTTC.